Given below is one T cell receptor (beta chain) in context. Germline lookup yields CDR1 SGHRS and CDR2 YFSETQ. The CDR3 consists of 14 residues. Trimming removed 0 bases from V and 6 bases from J, with 9 bases in between. The PCR had 60 Vbeta and 13 Jbeta primers. Sequencing used immunoSEQ multiplex PCR; TCRdb keeps in-frame clones, though not all of them. The sample holds about 150,000 clones; about 80% are singletons and the top ten take around 7%. These data originate in a study of cytomegalovirus exposure and HLA in healthy donors. The TCR was taken from a man aged 40-55 years in good health and CMV-seropositive. The sample consisted of PBMCs. This rearrangement joins TRBV5-1 to TRBJ1-4; D is undetermined. Written as DNA, the CDR3 is TGCGCCAGCAGCTTGGGGTTAGGAGATGAAAAACTGTTTTTT. The encoded protein is CASSLGLGDEKLFF.